This entry concerns a single TCR beta chain. The sample is drawn from a study of blood T cell repertoires in COVID-19. The CDR3 is 13 amino acids. Germline loops: CDR1 GTSNPN, CDR2 SVGIG (reference sequence). Between the trimmed V and J ends, which lost 2 bases and 8 bases, there was a span of 15 bases. Method: immunoSEQ multiplex PCR; TCRdb's copy keeps in-frame clones and lacks some. The sample has over 350,000 clones; roughly 90% are singletons. The clonotype comes from a woman in her thirties or forties who had been exposed to COVID-19. The chain is built from TRBV30 and TRBJ1-2, with D uncertain. The sequenced sample consisted of PBMCs or T cells enriched from blood (not recorded which). For the CDR3, the DNA is TGTGCCTGGAGTAGGACGAACTCGGGGGGCTACACCTTC. Encoded protein: CAWSRTNSGGYTF.